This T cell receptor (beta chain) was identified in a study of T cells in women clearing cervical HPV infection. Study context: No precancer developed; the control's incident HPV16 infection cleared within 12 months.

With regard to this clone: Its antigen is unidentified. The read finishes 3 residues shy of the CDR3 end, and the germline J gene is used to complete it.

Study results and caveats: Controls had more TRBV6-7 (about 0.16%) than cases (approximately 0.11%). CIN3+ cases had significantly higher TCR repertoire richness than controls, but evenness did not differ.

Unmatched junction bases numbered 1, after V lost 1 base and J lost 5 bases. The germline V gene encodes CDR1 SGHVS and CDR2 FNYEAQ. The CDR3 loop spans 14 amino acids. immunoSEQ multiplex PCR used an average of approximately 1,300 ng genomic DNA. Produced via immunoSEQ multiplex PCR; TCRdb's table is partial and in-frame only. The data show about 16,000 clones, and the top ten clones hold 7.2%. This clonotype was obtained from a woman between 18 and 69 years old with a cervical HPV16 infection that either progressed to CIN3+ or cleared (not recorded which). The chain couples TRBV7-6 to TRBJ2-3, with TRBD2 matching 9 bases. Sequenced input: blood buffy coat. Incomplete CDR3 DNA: TGTGCCAGCAGCTTAGGGACTAGCGAAGATACG. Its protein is CASSLGTSEDT. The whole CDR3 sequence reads CASSLGTSEDTQYF.